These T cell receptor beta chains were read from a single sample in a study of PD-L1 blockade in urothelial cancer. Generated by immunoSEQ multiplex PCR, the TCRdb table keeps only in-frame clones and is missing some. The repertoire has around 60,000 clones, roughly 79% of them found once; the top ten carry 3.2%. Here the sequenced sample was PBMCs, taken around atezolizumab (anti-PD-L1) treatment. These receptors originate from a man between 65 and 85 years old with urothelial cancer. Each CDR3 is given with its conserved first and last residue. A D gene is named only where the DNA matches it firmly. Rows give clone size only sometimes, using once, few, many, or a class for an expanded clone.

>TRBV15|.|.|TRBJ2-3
TGTGCCACCAGCAGAGACGGGGACACAGATACGCAGTATTTT
CATSRDGDTDTQYF
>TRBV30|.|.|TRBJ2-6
TGTGCCTGGAGTGTCGGTCGCTCTGGGGCCAACGTCCTGACTTTC
CAWSVGRSGANVLTF
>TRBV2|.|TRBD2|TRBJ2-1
TGTGCCAGCAGTGAGTGGGGGGAGCGGGGCAATGAGCAGTTCTTC
CASSEWGERGNEQFF
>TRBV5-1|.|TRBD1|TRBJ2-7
TGCGCCAGCAGCTTGGGTGGTCGGGGACAGGAGAGAGGTGGGCAGTACTTC
CASSLGGRGQERGGQYF
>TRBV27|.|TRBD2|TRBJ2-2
TGTGCCAGCAGTCTCAGACTAGCGGGAGGCCGGGGGACCGGGGAGCTGTTTTTT
CASSLRLAGGRGTGELFF
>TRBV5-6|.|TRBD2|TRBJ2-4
TGTGCCAGCAGCTTCAAGGTAGCGGGAGGGCCATCCAAAAACATTCAGTACTTC
CASSFKVAGGPSKNIQYF
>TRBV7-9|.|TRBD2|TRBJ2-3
TGTGCCAGCAGCTCTCCCCGACTAGCGGGAGGGATGGCAGATACGCAGTATTTT
CASSSPRLAGGMADTQYF
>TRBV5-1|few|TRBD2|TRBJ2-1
TGCGCCAGCAGCGGACTAGCGCGCCACAATGAGCAGTTCTTC
CASSGLARHNEQFF
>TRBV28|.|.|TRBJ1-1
TGTGCCAGCAGTTCCCCGGGGTTCGACACTGAAGCTTTCTTT
CASSSPGFDTEAFF
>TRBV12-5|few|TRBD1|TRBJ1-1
TGTGCTAGTGGCCAGACAGGGGGCACTGAAGCTTTCTTT
CASGQTGGTEAFF
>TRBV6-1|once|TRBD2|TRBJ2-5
TGTGCCAGCAGTGGACTAGCGGGTCGAGAGACCCAGTACTTC
CASSGLAGRETQYF